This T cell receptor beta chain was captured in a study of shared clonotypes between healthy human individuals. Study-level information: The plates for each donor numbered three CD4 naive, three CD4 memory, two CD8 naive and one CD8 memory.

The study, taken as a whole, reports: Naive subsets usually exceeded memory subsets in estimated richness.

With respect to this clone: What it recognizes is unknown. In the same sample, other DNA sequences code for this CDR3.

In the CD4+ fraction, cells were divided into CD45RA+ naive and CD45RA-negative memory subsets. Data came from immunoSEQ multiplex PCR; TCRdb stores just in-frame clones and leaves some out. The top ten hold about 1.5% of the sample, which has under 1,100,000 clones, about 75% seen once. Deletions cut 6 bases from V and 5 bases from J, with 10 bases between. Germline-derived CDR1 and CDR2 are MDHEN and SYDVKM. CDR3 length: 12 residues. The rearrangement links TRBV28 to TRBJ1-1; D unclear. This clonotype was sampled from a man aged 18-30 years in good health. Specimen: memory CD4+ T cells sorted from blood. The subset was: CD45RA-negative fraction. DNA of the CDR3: TGTGCCAGCAGGGCGGGGAGGACTGAAGCTTTCTTT. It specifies CASRAGRTEAFF.